The 12 T cell receptor beta chains in this list originate from one sample, sequenced in a study of shared clonotypes between healthy human individuals. The method was immunoSEQ multiplex PCR; TCRdb's version includes in-frame clones alone and lacks a portion of them. The sample consists of some 1,400,000 clones, about 96% of them appearing once. Source material: naive CD4+ T cells sorted from blood. Subset noted: CD45RA+ positively selected. The origin of the receptors is a man aged 25-40 years in good health.

The chain couples TRBV10-2 to TRBJ2-7; D unclear. Trimming removed 6 bases from V and 6 bases from J, with 18 bases in between. CDR1 is WSHSY and CDR2 is SAAADI in the germline V gene. The CDR3 sequence is 14 residues long. This CDR3 reads CASSTLGDKGEQYF. In DNA, the CDR3 is TGCGCCAGCAGCACTCTTGGGGATAAGGGCGAGCAGTACTTC.

The chain couples TRBV5-1 to TRBJ1-5, with D possibly matching TRBD1 (6 bases). The V end was cut by 2 bases, the J end by 7 bases, with 13 bases between. CDR1 and CDR2 (germline): SGHRS, YFSETQ. The CDR3 covers 14 residues. CDR3 sequence reads: CASSFGEGDQPQHF. The CDR3 coding sequence is TGCGCCAGCAGCTTCGGGGAGGGGGACCAGCCCCAGCATTTT.

The V call is TRBV9, the J call TRBJ2-2; maybe TRBD2 (6 bases). Between the trimmed V and J ends, which lost 2 bases and 7 bases, there was a span of 15 bases. Germline assignment: CDR1 SGDLS and CDR2 YYNGEE. The CDR3 extends over 15 amino acids. The CDR3 DNA reads TGTGCCAGCAGCGTGGACGGGAGAGTATACGGGGAGCTGTTTTTT. Amino acids: CASSVDGRVYGELFF. Drawing the rest from reference TRBV9 and TRBJ2-2, the complete variable domain is DSGVTQTPKHLITATGQRVTLRCSPRSGDLSVYWYQQSLDQGLQFLIQYYNGEERAKGNILERFSAQQFPDLHSELNLSSLELGDSALYFCASSVDGRVYGELFFGEGSRLTVL.

This clone was seen only once. The J gene is TRBJ1-4, the V gene TRBV10-2; 8 nucleotides agree with TRBD1. With V trimmed by 5 bases and J by 4 bases, 6 bases remained unmatched. The CDR3 length is 15 residues. The germline V gene has CDR1 WSHSY and CDR2 SAAADI. The CDR3 spells CASSPGTGLNEKLFF. The CDR3, as DNA: TGCGCCAGCAGTCCGGGGACAGGTCTTAATGAAAAACTGTTTTTT.

The rearrangement links TRBV27 to TRBJ2-2; the match to TRBD1 covers 9 bases. Per germline, CDR1 MNHEY and CDR2 SMNVEV (reference sequence). V lost 2 bases and J lost 0; bases outside the gene matches: 4. This CDR3 has 17 residues. The CDR3 loop is CASSLGTGKPNTGELFF. The CDR3 DNA sequence: TGTGCCAGCAGTTTAGGGACAGGGAAACCGAACACCGGGGAGCTGTTTTTT.

The chain is built from TRBV7-9 and TRBJ1-2, with unresolved D. This CDR3 is 13 amino acids long. V was shortened by 1 base and J by 5 bases, with 8 bases between the two germline ends. Germline values: CDR1 SEHNR, CDR2 FQNEAQ (reference sequence). Written as DNA, the CDR3 is TGTGCCAGCAGCTTAGGGGTTGGGTATGGCTACACCTTC. This translates into CASSLGVGYGYTF.

This rearrangement joins TRBV9 to TRBJ1-5; D is ambiguous. This CDR3 is built from 15 residues. Germline-derived CDR1 and CDR2 are SGDLS and YYNGEE. The ends were cut back, 0 bases at V and 0 bases at J, with 7 bases in the middle. CDR3 bases: TGTGCCAGCAGCGTAGGCCCTAATAGCAATCAGCCCCAGCATTTT. Encoded protein: CASSVGPNSNQPQHF.

In this sample, this clone turned up once. The V gene is TRBV27, the J gene TRBJ1-2; unclear D gene. The V end lost 3 bases, the J end lost 6 bases, and 20 bases lay between the germline ends. This CDR3 region has 16 residues. CDR1 MNHEY and CDR2 SMNVEV come from the germline V gene (reference sequence). CDR3 nucleotides: TGTGCCAGCAGTTTGATCCCCTCGGACGGGAGGGATGGCTACACCTTC. Amino acids: CASSLIPSDGRDGYTF.

The chain recombines TRBV2 with TRBJ1-4, with TRBD1 matching over 8 bases. This CDR3 comprises 13 residues. Unmatched junction bases numbered 5, after V lost 6 bases and J lost 8 bases. Germline V CDR1 and CDR2: SNHLY, FYNNEI. The CDR3 loop is CASRSRGQEKLFF. The CDR3 DNA sequence: TGTGCCAGCAGAAGCAGGGGGCAAGAAAAACTGTTTTTT.

This rearrangement joins TRBV28 to TRBJ2-5; a possible D gene is TRBD1 (7 bases). Germline V gene sequence: CDR1 MDHEN, CDR2 SYDVKM. There are 17 residues in the CDR3. The germline V and J ends were trimmed by 5 bases and 5 bases, with 24 bases remaining between them. CDR3 nucleotides: TGTGCCAGCAGTGGACCAATTCCGACAGGGAGGAGGGAGACCCAGTACTTC. Amino acid sequence: CASSGPIPTGRRETQYF.

The rearrangement joins TRBV5-3 to TRBJ1-5; the D gene is possibly TRBD1 (5 bases). TRBV5-3 is noted as an ORF with a role that remains uncertain. The CDR3 consists of 16 residues. Trimming took 0 bases from V and 6 from J, leaving 16 bases between them. For the CDR3, the DNA is TGTGCCAGAAGCTTGGCGACCGGGGGAGAGGTTCAGCCCCAGCATTTT. This codes for CARSLATGGEVQPQHF.

This chain connects TRBV19 to TRBJ1-5, with D perhaps TRBD1 (5 bases). The CDR3 length is 14 residues. In germline, CDR1 is LNHDA, CDR2 SQIVND (reference sequence). With 5 bases removed from V and 3 bases from J, the gap between germline ends came to 11 bases. The CDR3 coding sequence is TGTGCCAGTAGTCCTTGGGGCGTCAATCAGCCCCAGCATTTT. It is translated as CASSPWGVNQPQHF.